These 5 T cell receptor beta chains originate from one sample sequenced in a study of low-dose radiotherapy and immunotherapy resistance in tumors. TRAV- and TRBV-specific primers primed first-strand cDNA, covering alpha and beta chains. The PCR that amplified TCRs ran for 20 cycles, relying on a constant-region primer and a V-primer adapter. TCRdb independently ran MiXCR on the reads; one entry per CDR3 protein. This sample has tens of thousands of distinct CDR3 sequences, with about a third found just once. The sample's time point: before trial treatment. Sequencing was performed on PBMCs, taken before treatment. Source of these receptors: a female donor with ovarian cancer.

The J gene is TRBJ2-1, the V gene TRBV5-8, with D unclear. Per the germline V gene, CDR1 is SGHTS and CDR2 is YDEGEE. Trimming stripped 2 bases from V and 5 bases from J, with 11 bases between. The length of the CDR3 is 14 residues. CDR3 nucleotide sequence: TGTGCCAGCAGCTTAGGGCTACCAAACAATGAGCAGTTCTTC. Encoded protein: CASSLGLPNNEQFF.

In this sample, this clonotype turned up many times. The V and J genes are TRBV19 and TRBJ1-5; 8 nucleotides agree with TRBD1. Trimming cost V 7 bases and J 4 bases; bases outside gene matches: 9. CDR1 LNHDA and CDR2 SQIVND come from the germline V gene (reference sequence). The CDR3 spans 15 residues. CDR3 in amino acids: CASTVQGAGNQPQHF. Here the CDR3 DNA reads TGTGCCAGTACCGTTCAGGGGGCAGGGAATCAGCCCCAGCATTTT.

This clonotype has at least ten counts. J is TRBJ1-2 and V is TRBV7-2; D is unresolved. The germline gives CDR1 SGHTA, CDR2 FQGNSA. Trimming took off 1 base at V and 4 bases at J, with 13 bases between the two ends. The CDR3 runs 15 residues. CDR3 nucleotide sequence: TGTGCCAGCAGCTTAGGGGCCAGGATCGTCTATGGCTACACCTTC. This encodes CASSLGARIVYGYTF.

This clonotype was picked up a small number of times. A read error likely explains this, since a far larger clone differs by one base. Lacking the conserved final phenylalanine or tryptophan, this CDR3 likely reflects a read error. DNA for the CDR3: TGTGCCAGCAGTGAACCGGGACTAGCGCCCTACGAGCAGTACCTC. Amino acid sequence: CASSEPGLAPYEQYL. The chain is built from TRBV6-2 or TRBV6-3 and TRBJ2-7; 10 bases are shared with TRBD2. Per the germline V gene, CDR1 is MNHEY and CDR2 is SVGEGT. CDR3 length: 15 residues. Trimming at V came to 5 bases and at J to 2 bases, leaving 6 bases not matched to a gene.

The chain recombines TRBV12-2 with TRBJ2-7; the table's D call, TRBD1, was not checked against the DNA. TRBV12-2 corresponds to a pseudogene. The CDR3 contains 15 residues. The CDR3: CASRSPRARPYEQYF. The CDR3 DNA is TGTGCAAGTCGCTCCCCCCGAGCGAGACCCTACGAGCAGTACTTC.